Each of the 7 T cell receptor beta chains below was sequenced from the same sample in a study of CD4 and CD8 cells across lung adenocarcinoma regions. In TCRdb, the PCR reads were re-called with MiXCR into one record per CDR3 protein. The sample records about 9,200 distinct CDR3 sequences, 35% to 60% being singletons. Sequencing was done on a sample of CD8+ T cells from the margin of a lung tumor. The receptors were sampled from a male donor with lung adenocarcinoma. The CD4 and CD8 labels of this study may be unreliable.

This clonotype was seen repeatedly, ten times or more. This rearrangement joins TRBV11-3 to TRBJ2-3; weak D call: TRBD2 (6 bases). Germline V gives CDR1 SGHNT, CDR2 YENEEA. CDR3 length equals 16 residues. Trimming took off 5 bases at V and 0 bases at J, with 15 bases between the two ends. The CDR3 spells CASSQGTLTSTDTQYF. In DNA form, the CDR3 reads TGTGCCAGCAGCCAAGGGACTCTCACTAGCACAGATACGCAGTATTTT.

The V and J genes are TRBV27 and TRBJ1-1; 10 bases map to TRBD1. This CDR3 is built from 17 residues. CDR1 and CDR2 (germline): MNHEY, SMNVEV (reference sequence). V shed 4 bases and J 1 base; nucleotides not matched to a gene: 9. CDR3: CASSSLGQGGWNTEAFF. The DNA of the CDR3 is TGTGCCAGCAGTTCCCTCGGACAGGGGGGATGGAACACTGAAGCTTTCTTT.

V is TRBV27 and J is TRBJ2-1, with 7 bases identical to TRBD2. CDR1 is MNHEY, CDR2 SMNVEV, per germline (reference sequence). This CDR3 has 13 residues. The V segment lost 10 bases and the J segment 11 bases; nucleotides outside the gene matches: 14. The CDR3 bases are TGTGCCACACTCGGGGAGGGCCAAAGTAAGCAGTTCTTC. As protein: CATLGEGQSKQFF.

Remarks on this clonotype: An end of the junction does not agree with germline; a read error may underlie this. The rearrangement uses TRBV6-5 and TRBJ2-3, with D perhaps matching TRBD1 or TRBD2 (6 bases each). Germline V gives CDR1 MNHEY, CDR2 SVGAGI. CDR3 length: 16 amino acids. CDR3 nucleotide sequence: TGTGCCAGCAGTTACGGGGGGCTGACTGGCACAGATACGCAGTACTTT. Amino acid sequence: CASSYGGLTGTDTQYF.

This chain links TRBV10-3 with TRBJ2-3; D might be TRBD2 (6 bases). V dropped 10 bases and J dropped 12 bases, with 26 bases sitting between them. The CDR3 spans 14 residues. CDR1 and CDR2 from the germline V gene are ENHRY and SYGVKD. The CDR3 sequence is CATRRGAETDIQYF. As DNA, the CDR3 is TGTGCCACCAGGCGGGGCGCTGAAACAGATATTCAGTATTTT.

This clonotype has just a few counts. This chain joins TRBV30 and TRBJ2-5; TRBD2 agrees at 9 bases. Germline CDR1 is GTSNPN and CDR2 is SVGIG (reference sequence). The trim removed 2 bases at V and 4 bases at J, leaving 5 bases unmatched. The CDR3 covers 14 residues. The CDR3 sequence: CAWSRASGVETQYF. The CDR3, as DNA: TGTGCCTGGAGTAGGGCTAGCGGGGTAGAGACCCAGTACTTC.

V usage is TRBV11-3 and J usage is TRBJ2-3; 8 bases map to TRBD1. Looked up from germline, CDR1 is SGHNT and CDR2 is YENEEA. J was trimmed by 4 bases and V by 1 base; bases with no gene match: 7. The CDR3 spans 16 residues. This CDR3 is CASSLGPGQVSDTQYF. The CDR3 DNA is TGTGCCAGCAGCTTAGGGCCGGGACAGGTCTCAGATACGCAGTATTTT. Supplemented by reference TRBV11-3 and TRBJ2-3, the full variable domain reads EAGVVQSPRYKIIEKKQPVAFWCNPISGHNTLYWYLQNLGQGPELLIRYENEEAVDDSQLPKDRFSAERLKGVDSTLKIQPAELGDSAVYLCASSLGPGQVSDTQYFGPGTRLTVL.